The T cell receptor (beta chain) described here comes from a study of blood T cell repertoires in COVID-19. Study summary: The analysed material was cDNA or gDNA that came from T cells, B-cell-depleted T cells, or PBMCs.

Profiling relied on immunoSEQ multiplex PCR, and the TCRdb table lists in-frame clones only, not all of them. In the table there are around 150,000 clones, less than 80% of which are singletons. CDR3 size: 16 residues. Germline loops: CDR1 MNHEY, CDR2 SMNVEV (reference sequence). V lost 2 bases and J 0 bases, leaving 11 bases between the germline ends. The source of this sequence is a woman at least 80 years old with active or convalescent COVID-19. The gene calls are TRBV27 and TRBJ2-1; no firm D call. Sequences were obtained from peripheral blood. The CDR3 reads CASSLARKISYNEQFF. DNA for the CDR3: TGTGCCAGCAGTTTAGCCAGAAAAATCTCCTACAATGAGCAGTTCTTC.